Given below is one T cell receptor (beta chain) in context. Antigen unknown. This sample was taken from a study of regulatory T cells in long-lasting Graves disease. TCR beta libraries were built with iRepertoire HTBI primers and Arm-PCR of CDR3 regions. In the authors' methods: From all samples, identification returned approximately 13 TRBJ and approximately 62 TRBV segments. TCRdb used MiXCR to reprocess the multiplex PCR reads, holding one entry per CDR3 protein. The V and J calls come from TCRdb's annotation, not from the publication. Of around 480,000 distinct CDR3 sequences listed, 15% to 20% were seen once; the top ten hold 25%. Time point given: newly diagnosed GD, antithyroid drugs for less than 3 months. TCR sequences were obtained from RNA taken from PBMCs. Whole-study results and caveats: TCR diversity was lower in persistent than newly diagnosed Graves' disease.

The same data also contributed to another study, on T cells in Graves' hyperthyroidism and ophthalmopathy. As reported in that work: In the first-round RT-PCR of the TCR CDR3, the HTBI primer set was used.

Source: peripheral blood mononuclear cells (PBMCs), taken at new diagnosis, from a patient treated with antithyroid drugs. The clonotype comes from a middle-aged woman with Graves disease.

For the CDR3, the DNA is TGCAGTGCTAGATTGGGTAGCGGGGAGGGTGAGCAGTTCTTC. Encoded protein: CSARLGSGEGEQFF. This chain joins TRBV20-1 and TRBJ2-1; 8 nucleotides agree with TRBD2. Trimming at V came to 2 bases and at J to 9 bases, leaving 9 bases not matched to a gene. This CDR3 has 14 residues. Germline CDR1 DFQATT, CDR2 SNEGSKA (reference sequence).